The rows below give T cell receptor beta chains drawn from one sample of a study of blood T cell repertoires in COVID-19. TCRdb's copy holds only in-frame clones and misses some; the assay was immunoSEQ multiplex PCR. Among about 100,000 clones listed, 80% to 95% were seen once. Sequences were obtained from peripheral blood. These TCRs come from a man between 70 and 80 years old with acute or convalescent COVID-19. CDR3s include the opening cysteine and the closing phenylalanine or tryptophan. The D gene is left open where the match is weak. Clone size is stated in some rows and not others, as once, few, many or a class when expanded.

cdr3_nt: TGTGCCAGCAGCTTAGTGACTAGCGGGAGTGCGGGGAAGACCCAGTACTTC
cdr3_aa: CASSLVTSGSAGKTQYF
v_call: TRBV11-3
j_call: TRBJ2-5
clone_size: -
d_call: TRBD2

cdr3_nt: TGTGCCACCAGCCCCCGGCGGACTAGCGGCTACAATGAGCAGTTCTTC
cdr3_aa: CATSPRRTSGYNEQFF
v_call: TRBV24-1
j_call: TRBJ2-1
clone_size: -
d_call: TRBD2

cdr3_nt: TGTGCCAGCAGCTTAAAGTCGGGGACAGGCGCTGGAAACACCATATATTTT
cdr3_aa: CASSLKSGTGAGNTIYF
v_call: TRBV11-2
j_call: TRBJ1-3
clone_size: -
d_call: TRBD1

cdr3_nt: TGTGCCATCAGCAGCCGGGACAGGGCTTTTCAAGAGACCCAGTACTTC
cdr3_aa: CAISSRDRAFQETQYF
v_call: TRBV10-3
j_call: TRBJ2-5
clone_size: -
d_call: TRBD1

cdr3_nt: TGCAGCGTTAGGACAGGGGTCTCCTACGAGCAGTACTTC
cdr3_aa: CSVRTGVSYEQYF
v_call: TRBV29-1
j_call: TRBJ2-7
clone_size: -
d_call: TRBD1

cdr3_nt: TGTGCCAGCAGTTCGTCCTTAGCGGAATTACATAATTCACCCCTCCACTTT
cdr3_aa: CASSSSLAELHNSPLHF
v_call: TRBV27
j_call: TRBJ1-6
clone_size: -
d_call: -

cdr3_nt: TGTGCCAGCAGCTCGACAGGAAATCGCTACGAGCAGTACTTC
cdr3_aa: CASSSTGNRYEQYF
v_call: TRBV11-2
j_call: TRBJ2-7
clone_size: -
d_call: -

cdr3_nt: TGTGCCAGTAAAAGCAGGGGTGGGTCGATGAACACTGAAGCTTTCTTT
cdr3_aa: CASKSRGGSMNTEAFF
v_call: TRBV19
j_call: TRBJ1-1
clone_size: once
d_call: -

cdr3_nt: TGTGCCAGCAGCCAAACTAGCGGGAGAAGAAATGAGCAGTTCTTC
cdr3_aa: CASSQTSGRRNEQFF
v_call: TRBV9
j_call: TRBJ2-1
clone_size: once
d_call: TRBD2

cdr3_nt: TGTGCCAGCAGTTTGGGGCCCACAGGGAAGACTGAAGCTTTCTTT
cdr3_aa: CASSLGPTGKTEAFF
v_call: TRBV6-2/TRBV6-3
j_call: TRBJ1-1
clone_size: -
d_call: -

cdr3_nt: TGTGCCAGCAGCCCAAGCGGGAGTACCTACAATGAGCAGTTCTTC
cdr3_aa: CASSPSGSTYNEQFF
v_call: TRBV7-3
j_call: TRBJ2-1
clone_size: few
d_call: TRBD2

cdr3_nt: TGTGCCAGCAGTCGAAACCGGGACAGGATACTCTTT
cdr3_aa: CASSRNRDRILF
v_call: TRBV25-1
j_call: TRBJ1-1
clone_size: once
d_call: TRBD1

cdr3_nt: TGCGCCAGCAGAGTGGGACAGATCAACACTGAAGCTTTCTTT
cdr3_aa: CASRVGQINTEAFF
v_call: TRBV5-1
j_call: TRBJ1-1
clone_size: -
d_call: TRBD1

cdr3_nt: TGTGCCATCAGTGGGACTAGCCTGGAGCAGTTCTTC
cdr3_aa: CAISGTSLEQFF
v_call: TRBV10-3
j_call: TRBJ2-1
clone_size: -
d_call: TRBD2

cdr3_nt: TGTGCCAGCAGTTCCCGGGACAGGGCGGGCAATCAGCCCCAGCATTTT
cdr3_aa: CASSSRDRAGNQPQHF
v_call: TRBV28
j_call: TRBJ1-5
clone_size: once
d_call: TRBD1

cdr3_nt: TGTGCCAGCAGCTTAGGTCCGGGACAAGAAGCTTTCTTT
cdr3_aa: CASSLGPGQEAFF
v_call: TRBV7-8
j_call: TRBJ1-1
clone_size: -
d_call: -

cdr3_nt: TGTGCCAGCAACGGACTAGCGGGGGACGTCACCGGGGAGCTGTTTTTT
cdr3_aa: CASNGLAGDVTGELFF
v_call: TRBV7-8
j_call: TRBJ2-2
clone_size: -
d_call: TRBD2

cdr3_nt: TGTGCCAGCTCAACTAGAGGGGGAAACTATGGCTACACCTTC
cdr3_aa: CASSTRGGNYGYTF
v_call: TRBV27
j_call: TRBJ1-2
clone_size: -
d_call: -

cdr3_nt: TGCAGCGTTGAAGGGACAGGGACACCATACTATGGCTACACCTTC
cdr3_aa: CSVEGTGTPYYGYTF
v_call: TRBV29-1
j_call: TRBJ1-2
clone_size: few
d_call: TRBD1

cdr3_nt: TGTGCCAGCAGCATCCACCTGACAGGGCGCAATCAGCCCCAGCATTTT
cdr3_aa: CASSIHLTGRNQPQHF
v_call: TRBV21-1
j_call: TRBJ1-5
clone_size: -
d_call: -

cdr3_nt: TGTGCCAGCAGCCAAGGAGATAACCCGTCCTACGAGCAGTACTTC
cdr3_aa: CASSQGDNPSYEQYF
v_call: TRBV4-2
j_call: TRBJ2-7
clone_size: -
d_call: -

cdr3_nt: TGTGCCAGCAGTATTCCAGCGGGAGGGCTCTACGAGCAGTACTTC
cdr3_aa: CASSIPAGGLYEQYF
v_call: TRBV28
j_call: TRBJ2-7
clone_size: -
d_call: TRBD2

cdr3_nt: TGTGCCAGCAGCTTATTCAGCGGGTATGGCTACACCTTC
cdr3_aa: CASSLFSGYGYTF
v_call: TRBV7-9
j_call: TRBJ1-2
clone_size: -
d_call: -

cdr3_nt: TGTGCCAGCTCACTCTCCGGGACTAGGTCCGACGAGCAGTTCTTC
cdr3_aa: CASSLSGTRSDEQFF
v_call: TRBV18
j_call: TRBJ2-1
clone_size: once
d_call: TRBD2

cdr3_nt: TGCGCCAGCAGCTTGGGGGCAGGTAATTCACCCCTCCACTTT
cdr3_aa: CASSLGAGNSPLHF
v_call: TRBV5-1
j_call: TRBJ1-6
clone_size: many
d_call: -

cdr3_nt: TGTGCCAGCAGGACCGGGACAGGGGGTTATGGCTACACCTTC
cdr3_aa: CASRTGTGGYGYTF
v_call: TRBV27
j_call: TRBJ1-2
clone_size: -
d_call: TRBD1

cdr3_nt: TGTGCCAGCTCACCCGGGACAGAACTAGGCGAGCAGTACTTC
cdr3_aa: CASSPGTELGEQYF
v_call: TRBV18
j_call: TRBJ2-7
clone_size: -
d_call: TRBD1

cdr3_nt: TGTGCCATCAGTGAGTCGCGGGACTTCTACGAGCAGTACTTC
cdr3_aa: CAISESRDFYEQYF
v_call: TRBV10-3
j_call: TRBJ2-7
clone_size: -
d_call: -